These 28 T cell receptor beta chains originate from one sample sequenced in a study of cytomegalovirus exposure and HLA in healthy donors. Amplification used 60 Vbeta primers and 13 Jbeta primers. Sequenced by immunoSEQ multiplex PCR; TCRdb stores in-frame clones only, minus some. Across around 130,000 clones, the top ten clones capture around 1.5% of the sample. Sample: PBMCs. Receptors originate from a woman in her 40s in good health and CMV-seronegative.

The V call is TRBV4-3, the J call TRBJ2-5; 14 positions match TRBD2. The CDR3 is made up of 17 amino acids. Germline V gene sequence: CDR1 LGHNA, CDR2 YSLEER. V lost 5 bases and J lost 4; bases outside the gene matches: 9. The CDR3 sequence is CASSFRLAGGSAETQYF. For the CDR3, the DNA is TGCGCCAGCAGCTTCCGACTAGCGGGGGGGTCCGCAGAGACCCAGTACTTC.

The genes are TRBV6-1 and TRBJ1-1; possible D gene TRBD1, 5 bases. The germline CDR1 and CDR2 sequences are MNHNS and SASEGT. The V gene lost 5 bases and the J gene lost 0 bases, with 13 bases spanning the gap. This CDR3 spans 15 amino acids. This CDR3 reads CASSKRQNMNTEAFF. The CDR3 nucleotides read TGTGCCAGCAGTAAGAGACAGAACATGAACACTGAAGCTTTCTTT.

The rearrangement joins TRBV7-8 to TRBJ2-7; weak D call: TRBD2 (6 bases). Trimming pared 1 base from V and 2 bases from J, leaving 18 bases between. In germline, CDR1 is SGHVS, CDR2 FQNEAQ. This CDR3 is built from 17 residues. The CDR3 DNA sequence: TGTGCCAGCAGCTTAGTCAGTGGGGGGACCGGGACCTACGAGCAGTACGTC. It is translated as CASSLVSGGTGTYEQYV.

The chain joins TRBV5-4 to TRBJ1-2, with 8 bases aligning to TRBD1. With V trimmed by 1 base and J by 4 bases, 3 bases remained unmatched. The CDR3 is 14 residues long. Germline assignment: CDR1 SGHNT and CDR2 YYREEE (reference sequence). CDR3 residues: CASSLNRGAYGYTF. The CDR3 DNA follows: TGTGCCAGCAGCTTGAACAGGGGGGCCTATGGCTACACCTTC.

The V call is TRBV2, the J call TRBJ1-6; a weak D match, TRBD1 (6 bases). There are 12 residues in the CDR3. V lost 7 bases and J 13 bases, leaving 14 bases between the germline ends. Per germline, CDR1 SNHLY and CDR2 FYNNEI. The CDR3 nucleotides read TGTGCCAGCAACGGGGAGGGGGGCCCCCTCCACTTT. As protein: CASNGEGGPLHF.

V and J are TRBV4-2 and TRBJ2-1; 12 bases line up with TRBD2. V lost 4 bases, J lost 6 bases, and 7 bases stayed unmatched. The V gene's germline CDR1 is LGHNA and CDR2 YNFKEQ. This CDR3 spans 16 amino acids. This CDR3 is CASSRPSGGAPNEQFF. In nucleotides, the CDR3 is TGTGCCAGCAGCCGACCTAGCGGGGGGGCTCCCAATGAGCAGTTCTTC.

The chain employs TRBV19 and TRBJ2-3; 7 nucleotides align to TRBD2. After removal of 6 bases from V and 1 base from J, the junction contained 10 bases not matched to a gene. CDR1 LNHDA and CDR2 SQIVND come from the germline V gene (reference sequence). The CDR3 runs to 16 residues. Here the CDR3 DNA reads TGTGCCAGTAGCCTCTCCGGGGGGTTCCGCACAGATACGCAGTATTTT. It is translated as CASSLSGGFRTDTQYF.

The genes are TRBV7-2 and TRBJ1-5; D perhaps matches TRBD1 (6 bases). From germline, CDR1 is SGHTA and CDR2 FQGNSA. Trimming took 1 base from V and 3 from J, leaving 10 bases between them. The CDR3 consists of 15 residues. The CDR3: CASSLVRTVNQPQHF. CDR3 coding DNA: TGTGCCAGCAGCTTAGTTCGGACAGTCAATCAGCCCCAGCATTTT.

The chain couples TRBV29-1 to TRBJ1-4; TRBD1 might be the D (5 bases). This CDR3 region has 18 residues. CDR1 SQVTM and CDR2 ANQGSEA come from the germline V gene. Trimming cost V 7 bases and J 4 bases, with 28 bases left between them. The CDR3 DNA follows: TGCAGCGCCATGAGTCCGGCCATAGGACATATTCATAATGAAAAACTGTTTTTT. It yields the protein CSAMSPAIGHIHNEKLFF.

V and J are TRBV11-2 and TRBJ2-1, with D perhaps TRBD1 (5 bases). This CDR3 contains 13 residues. Trimming stripped 0 bases from V and 16 bases from J, with 16 bases between. Per the germline V gene, CDR1 is SGHAT and CDR2 is FQNNGV. The CDR3 sequence: CASSLDLTGTSFF. As DNA, the CDR3 is TGTGCCAGCAGCTTAGATCTAACAGGTACGTCCTTCTTC.

V and J are TRBV4-3 and TRBJ2-7; 14 nucleotides line up with TRBD2. This CDR3 is built from 16 residues. V dropped 0 bases and J dropped 4; count of bases not matched to a gene: 2. In germline, CDR1 is LGHNA, CDR2 YSLEER. CDR3 nucleotide sequence: TGCGCCAGCAGCCAAGATGGGACTAGCGGGGGTTACGAGCAGTACTTC. Translated: CASSQDGTSGGYEQYF.

The genes are TRBV7-9 and TRBJ1-1; TRBD1 agrees at 7 bases. Looked up from germline, CDR1 is SEHNR and CDR2 is FQNEAQ (reference sequence). The CDR3 spans 15 residues. Trimming removed 5 bases from V and 6 bases from J; junction bases left unmatched: 12. The CDR3 nucleotides are TGTGCCAGCAGCGCACACGACAGGGCAGGCTCTGAAGCTTTCTTT. Its translation: CASSAHDRAGSEAFF.

The CDR3 nucleotides are TGTGCCAGCAGCTCCGGGGGGGACCTGGACATTCAGTACTTC. Translated: CASSSGGDLDIQYF. This sequence joins TRBV7-2 and TRBJ2-4; 8 nucleotides line up with TRBD2. V gave up 4 bases and J gave up 8 bases; unmatched junction bases: 7. The CDR3 contains 14 residues. Germline CDR1 is SGHTA and CDR2 is FQGNSA.

This rearrangement joins TRBV7-9 to TRBJ1-1; 10 bases align to TRBD1. From germline, CDR1 is SEHNR and CDR2 FQNEAQ (reference sequence). J lost 11 bases, V lost 4 bases, and 7 bases had no gene match. The CDR3 length is 13 residues. CDR3 amino acids: CASSYGTGVEAFF. The DNA for the CDR3 is TGTGCCAGCAGCTACGGGACAGGGGTTGAGGCTTTCTTT.

DNA of the CDR3: TGCGCCAGCAGCACCACAGGGGAGACTGAAGCTTTCTTT. As protein: CASSTTGETEAFF. The V call is TRBV5-1, the J call TRBJ1-1; 7 nucleotides line up with TRBD1. The CDR3 totals 13 residues. With 4 bases clipped from V and 5 bases from J, the junction kept 5 bases outside the gene matches. Germline values: CDR1 SGHRS, CDR2 YFSETQ.

This chain uses TRBV5-6 with TRBJ2-2; 9 bases match TRBD1. V shed 1 base and J 3 bases; nucleotides not matched to a gene: 4. Germline-derived CDR1 and CDR2 are SGHDT and YYEEEE. CDR3 length: 16 amino acids. This CDR3 is CASSLKDRGDTGELFF. The DNA for the CDR3 is TGTGCCAGCAGCTTGAAGGACAGGGGAGACACCGGGGAGCTGTTTTTT.

The rearrangement links TRBV6-5 to TRBJ1-5; a possible D gene is TRBD1 (5 bases). The germline V and J ends were trimmed by 7 bases and 7 bases, with 17 bases remaining between them. This CDR3 is built from 14 residues. Germline loops: CDR1 MNHEY, CDR2 SVGAGI. CDR3 DNA: TGTGCCAGCACTCCTCGCGGGGGGAGCCAGCCCCAGCATTTT. Its protein is CASTPRGGSQPQHF.

This chain links TRBV21-1 with TRBJ1-1; the table calls TRBD1, which could not be checked here. TRBV21-1 is reported as a pseudogene. This CDR3 comprises 18 residues. CDR3 sequence: CASSTPGQRLGSITEAFF. In nucleotides, the CDR3 is TGTGCCAGCAGCACCCCGGGACAGAGGTTGGGGTCGATCACTGAAGCTTTCTTT.

The chain links TRBV4-1 to TRBJ1-3; weak D call: TRBD1 (5 bases). The CDR3 runs to 15 residues. Germline assignment: CDR1 MGHRA and CDR2 YSYEKL. V dropped 0 bases and J dropped 7 bases, with 13 bases sitting between them. The DNA for the CDR3 is TGCGCCAGCAGCCAAGAGGGCAGGGTAGGGAACACCATATATTTT. Protein sequence: CASSQEGRVGNTIYF.

This chain links TRBV29-1 with TRBJ1-2, with D possibly being TRBD1 (5 bases). This CDR3 contains 15 residues. Trimming pared 0 bases from V and 4 bases from J, leaving 15 bases between. CDR1 is SQVTM and CDR2 is ANQGSEA in the germline V gene. CDR3 coding DNA: TGCAGCGTTGAAGATCGTGGGGGGTTGGGCTATGGCTACACCTTC. The encoded protein is CSVEDRGGLGYGYTF.

V usage is TRBV9 and J usage is TRBJ1-2; 10 bases align to TRBD1. Losses at the gene ends were 1 base for V and 8 bases for J; bases not matched to a gene: 5. This CDR3 is 14 amino acids long. Germline values: CDR1 SGDLS, CDR2 YYNGEE. The CDR3 here is CASSVSGTGDGYTF. DNA of the CDR3: TGTGCCAGCAGCGTATCGGGGACAGGGGACGGCTACACCTTC.

This chain joins TRBV4-3 and TRBJ1-2; 9 bases line up with TRBD1. This CDR3 spans 15 amino acids. V lost 3 bases to trimming and J lost 6 bases; unmatched junction nucleotides: 8. Germline V gene data show CDR1 as LGHNA and CDR2 as YSLEER. CDR3 sequence reads: CASSQVPGTGNGYTF. In DNA, the CDR3 is TGCGCCAGCAGCCAGGTCCCCGGGACAGGGAATGGCTACACCTTC.

The CDR3 sequence is CASSFQSTDTQYF. CDR3 DNA sequence: TGTGCCAGCAGCTTCCAAAGCACAGATACGCAGTATTTT. V is TRBV7-2 and J is TRBJ2-3; no definite D call. The V gene's germline CDR1 is SGHTA and CDR2 FQGNSA. The CDR3 is 13 amino acids. Trimming took off 3 bases at V and 0 bases at J, with 4 bases between the two ends.

The genes are TRBV7-4 and TRBJ1-1; 10 positions agree with TRBD1. V shed 5 bases, J shed 5 bases, and the junction held 8 bases outside the gene matches. Germline V gene data show CDR1 as SGHVT and CDR2 as SQSDAQ. The length of the CDR3 is 15 residues. The CDR3 loop is CASSAAGTGATEAFF. CDR3 coding DNA: TGTGCCAGCAGCGCGGCCGGGACAGGGGCAACTGAAGCTTTCTTT. The full variable domain, with the rest looked up from reference TRBV7-4 and TRBJ1-1, is GAGVSQSPRYKVAKRGRDVALRCDSISGHVTLYWYRQTLGQGSEVLTYSQSDAQRDKSGRPSGRFSAERPERSVSTLKIQRTEQGDSAVYLCASSAAGTGATEAFFGQGTRLTVV.

The chain employs TRBV7-6 and TRBJ1-3; D ambiguous. CDR3 length: 16 amino acids. With 6 bases removed from V and 0 bases from J, the gap between germline ends came to 15 bases. From germline, CDR1 is SGHVS and CDR2 FNYEAQ. The CDR3 sequence: CASSFASGSSGNTIYF. CDR3 DNA sequence: TGTGCCAGCAGTTTCGCTTCCGGGAGCTCTGGAAACACCATATATTTT.

The chain uses TRBV4-2 and TRBJ2-1; 7 bases map to TRBD2. J gave up 7 bases and V 4 bases, and 7 bases lay outside the gene matches. Per germline, CDR1 LGHNA and CDR2 YNFKEQ. The CDR3 runs 14 residues. This chain's CDR3 is CASSPPGTMNEQFF. CDR3 nucleotides: TGTGCCAGCAGCCCTCCCGGGACTATGAATGAGCAGTTCTTC.

Note on this clone: An end of the junction differs from the germline gene, which may be a read error. The chain uses TRBV7-2 and TRBJ1-6; no definite D call. CDR1 is SGHTA, CDR2 FQGNSA, per germline. The CDR3 runs 13 residues. The CDR3 coding sequence is TGTGCCAGCAACTTAGCAGCTAATTCACCCCTCCACTTT. This sequence encodes CASNLAANSPLHF.

The chain recombines TRBV29-1 with TRBJ2-6; D might be TRBD1 (7 bases). CDR3 length equals 20 residues. The V and J ends lost 1 base and 4 bases respectively, with 26 bases between them. Germline CDR1 and CDR2: SQVTM and ANQGSEA. CDR3 in DNA: TGCAGCGTTGAAGGAGGTCAGGGGGGTGGCGGGGAAAGGGGGGCCAACGTCCTGACTTTC. This codes for CSVEGGQGGGGERGANVLTF. The full variable domain, completed using reference TRBV29-1 and TRBJ2-6, is SAVISQKPSRDICQRGTSLTIQCQVDSQVTMMFWYRQQPGQSLTLIATANQGSEATYESGFVIDKFPISRPNLTFSTLTVSNMSPEDSSIYLCSVEGGQGGGGERGANVLTFGAGSRLTVL.